Listed below are T cell receptor beta chains from one sample, sequenced in a study of blood T cell repertoires in COVID-19. TCRdb keeps only in-frame clones here, not all; method: immunoSEQ multiplex PCR. The sample holds 150,000 to 200,000 clones, around 82% seen once. Sequencing used peripheral blood. These receptors were obtained from a woman in her forties with COVID-19, enrolled during active disease. Each CDR3 is given with its conserved first and last residue. Fields, in order: clone size, J gene, D gene, V gene, CDR3 protein, CDR3 DNA. The D gene is left open where the match is weak. The size field is filled for only some rows; it gives once, few, many or a size class.

abundance: -; j_gene: TRBJ1-2; d_gene: TRBD1; v_gene: TRBV3-1/TRBV3-2; CDR3aa: CASSQGSVTGMGYGYTF; CDR3nt: TGTGCCAGCAGCCAAGGTTCGGTGACAGGGATGGGCTATGGCTACACCTTC
abundance: -; j_gene: TRBJ2-1; d_gene: -; v_gene: TRBV2; CDR3aa: CASSYSSNEQFF; CDR3nt: TGTGCCAGCAGTTACAGCTCCAATGAGCAGTTCTTC
abundance: -; j_gene: TRBJ2-5; d_gene: -; v_gene: TRBV14; CDR3aa: CASSQVERQETQYF; CDR3nt: TGTGCCAGCAGCCAAGTCGAGCGACAAGAGACCCAGTACTTC
abundance: -; j_gene: TRBJ1-1; d_gene: -; v_gene: TRBV7-9; CDR3aa: CASSLKGDSIAFF; CDR3nt: TGTGCCAGCAGCTTGAAGGGAGACTCCATTGCTTTCTTT
abundance: -; j_gene: TRBJ2-1; d_gene: TRBD2; v_gene: TRBV6-6; CDR3aa: CASSHLGLAGEKSHEQFF; CDR3nt: TGTGCCAGCAGTCATTTAGGACTAGCGGGAGAAAAATCGCATGAGCAGTTCTTC
abundance: once; j_gene: TRBJ2-3; d_gene: TRBD2; v_gene: TRBV5-1; CDR3aa: CASSWGRTSGNPGGTDTQYF; CDR3nt: TGCGCCAGCAGCTGGGGAAGGACTAGCGGGAACCCCGGAGGCACAGATACGCAGTATTTT
abundance: -; j_gene: TRBJ1-3; d_gene: -; v_gene: TRBV6-5; CDR3aa: CASRKEGGRGNTIYF; CDR3nt: TGTGCCAGCAGAAAGGAAGGGGGTAGAGGAAACACCATATATTTT
abundance: -; j_gene: TRBJ2-7; d_gene: TRBD1; v_gene: TRBV19; CDR3aa: CASSPGTDYEQYF; CDR3nt: TGTGCCAGTAGTCCCGGGACAGACTACGAGCAGTACTTC
abundance: -; j_gene: TRBJ2-2; d_gene: -; v_gene: TRBV24-1; CDR3aa: CATSDSQGSTGELFF; CDR3nt: TGTGCCACCAGCGACTCCCAGGGGTCCACCGGGGAGCTGTTTTTT
abundance: -; j_gene: TRBJ1-4; d_gene: TRBD1; v_gene: TRBV7-6; CDR3aa: CASSLGVGTGNEKLFF; CDR3nt: TGTGCCAGCAGCTTAGGTGTCGGGACAGGGAATGAAAAACTGTTTTTT
abundance: -; j_gene: TRBJ2-3; d_gene: -; v_gene: TRBV29-1; CDR3aa: CSTGTSDTQYF; CDR3nt: TGCAGCACTGGGACTTCAGATACGCAGTATTTT
abundance: -; j_gene: TRBJ1-4; d_gene: TRBD1; v_gene: TRBV10-3; CDR3aa: CAISGTGLHEKLFF; CDR3nt: TGTGCCATCAGTGGGACAGGGCTTCATGAAAAACTGTTTTTT
abundance: -; j_gene: TRBJ2-1; d_gene: -; v_gene: TRBV6-1; CDR3aa: CASSDDRQAPYNEQFF; CDR3nt: TGTGCCAGCAGTGATGATAGACAGGCACCCTACAATGAGCAGTTCTTC
abundance: -; j_gene: TRBJ2-1; d_gene: -; v_gene: TRBV11-3; CDR3aa: CASSLAGTYNEQFF; CDR3nt: TGTGCCAGCAGCTTAGCGGGAACCTACAATGAGCAGTTCTTC
abundance: -; j_gene: TRBJ2-1; d_gene: TRBD1; v_gene: TRBV19; CDR3aa: CASSKLGQGIRNEQFF; CDR3nt: TGTGCCAGTAGTAAACTGGGACAGGGGATCCGCAATGAGCAGTTCTTC
abundance: -; j_gene: TRBJ1-1; d_gene: TRBD1; v_gene: TRBV14; CDR3aa: CASSLWQTGTGSTEAFF; CDR3nt: TGTGCCAGCAGCTTATGGCAGACCGGGACAGGGAGTACTGAAGCTTTCTTT
abundance: -; j_gene: TRBJ1-4; d_gene: TRBD1; v_gene: TRBV4-1; CDR3aa: CASSQDGTGSEKLFF; CDR3nt: TGCGCCAGCAGCCAAGACGGGACAGGGTCTGAAAAACTGTTTTTT
abundance: -; j_gene: TRBJ2-3; d_gene: -; v_gene: TRBV7-8; CDR3aa: CASSLVGAEGLDTQYF; CDR3nt: TGTGCCAGCAGCTTAGTAGGTGCGGAGGGATTGGATACGCAGTATTTT
abundance: -; j_gene: TRBJ2-1; d_gene: TRBD2; v_gene: TRBV5-6; CDR3aa: CASSFGTSSYNEQFF; CDR3nt: TGTGCCAGCAGCTTTGGGACTAGCTCCTACAATGAGCAGTTCTTC
abundance: -; j_gene: TRBJ1-1; d_gene: -; v_gene: TRBV27; CDR3aa: CASSLGAGVEAFF; CDR3nt: TGTGCCAGCAGTTTAGGTGCAGGGGTCGAAGCTTTCTTT
abundance: -; j_gene: TRBJ1-3; d_gene: TRBD1; v_gene: TRBV11-2; CDR3aa: CASSSGTGGYEAAGNTIYF; CDR3nt: TGTGCCAGCAGCTCCGGGACAGGGGGCTATGAAGCTGCTGGAAACACCATATATTTT
abundance: -; j_gene: TRBJ1-1; d_gene: TRBD1; v_gene: TRBV18; CDR3aa: CASSPRTGQNTEAFF; CDR3nt: TGTGCCAGCTCCCCCCGGACAGGACAGAACACTGAAGCTTTCTTT
abundance: -; j_gene: TRBJ1-1; d_gene: TRBD1; v_gene: TRBV4-1; CDR3aa: CASSQEGTGGTGTEAFF; CDR3nt: TGCGCCAGCAGCCAAGAGGGGACAGGGGGCACGGGCACTGAAGCTTTCTTT